These 20 T cell receptor beta chains were all obtained from the same sample, sequenced in a study of long-term antiretroviral therapy in people with HIV. Sequencing used immunoSEQ v3.0 at survey level. Some clones are missing from TCRdb's copy, which holds only in-frame ones; the method was immunoSEQ multiplex PCR. Seen here are about 21,000 clones, 70% to 85% observed once, and the top ten hold 4% to 6%. The specimen comprised unsorted PBMCs, sampled 0.5 years after starting antiretroviral therapy. These receptors all come from a man younger than 30 with HIV.

This chain joins TRBV7-2 and TRBJ1-6; D is uncertain. The germline V gene encodes CDR1 SGHTA and CDR2 FQGNSA. The CDR3 sequence is 11 residues long. Between the trimmed V and J ends, which lost 3 bases and 8 bases, there was a span of 2 bases. The CDR3 sequence is CASSLDSPLHF. The CDR3 DNA reads as TGTGCCAGCAGCTTGGATTCACCCCTCCACTTT.

CDR3 DNA sequence: TGTGCCAGCAGTCGGCGAAGGGGGAGGGACAATCAGCCCCAGCATTTT. Translation gives CASSRRRGRDNQPQHF. The chain employs TRBV27 and TRBJ1-5; D is possibly TRBD1 (6 bases). The CDR3 is made up of 16 amino acids. The germline gives CDR1 MNHEY, CDR2 SMNVEV (reference sequence). V lost 5 bases and J lost 3, with 17 bases in between.

The CDR3 loop reads CASSSWAVDRDGYTF. The CDR3 DNA reads as TGTGCCAGCAGCTCGTGGGCTGTGGACAGAGATGGCTACACCTTC. This chain uses TRBV7-9 with TRBJ1-2; D possibly corresponds to TRBD1 (6 bases). Germline V gene lookup returns CDR1 SEHNR and CDR2 FQNEAQ (reference sequence). The CDR3 loop spans 15 amino acids. V was pared by 4 bases and J by 6 bases, with 18 bases between.

V is TRBV18 and J is TRBJ2-3, with D uncertain. The CDR3 covers 14 residues. Germline lookup yields CDR1 KGHSH and CDR2 LQKENI. Deletions cut 3 bases from V and 5 bases from J, with 12 bases between. In DNA form, the CDR3 reads TGTGCCAGCTCACCCACCGACCGAAGAGATACGCAGTATTTT. This codes for CASSPTDRRDTQYF.

The genes are TRBV28 and TRBJ1-4; 9 positions agree with TRBD1. J gave up 8 bases and V 3 bases, and 7 bases lay outside the gene matches. Germline CDR1 and CDR2: MDHEN and SYDVKM. The CDR3 consists of 15 residues. CDR3 amino acids: CASSFRTGVGEKLFF. CDR3 DNA sequence: TGTGCCAGCAGTTTCCGGACAGGGGTAGGGGAAAAACTGTTTTTT.

This chain connects TRBV27 to TRBJ2-7, with 8 bases aligning to TRBD1. Per germline, CDR1 MNHEY and CDR2 SMNVEV (reference sequence). V shed 6 bases, J shed 6 bases, and the junction held 10 bases outside the gene matches. CDR3 size: 14 residues. As DNA, the CDR3 is TGTGCCAGCAGGATGGCAGGGGGCCCCGGCGAGCAGTACTTC. Protein: CASRMAGGPGEQYF.

The CDR3 region is CASSFIDTQYF. Written as DNA, the CDR3 is TGTGCCAGCAGCTTTATAGATACGCAGTATTTT. V is TRBV7-2 and J is TRBJ2-3; D not certain. Germline CDR1 is SGHTA and CDR2 is FQGNSA. The V end lost 3 bases, the J end lost 5 bases, and 3 bases lay between the germline ends. The CDR3 length is 11 residues. The full variable domain, rest sourced from reference TRBV7-2 and TRBJ2-3, is GAGVSQSPSNKVTEKGKDVELRCDPISGHTALYWYRQSLGQGLEFLIYFQGNSAPDKSGLPSDRFSAERTGGSVSTLTIQRTQQEDSAVYLCASSFIDTQYFGPGTRLTVL.

The CDR3 protein is CASSLREGSEQYF. DNA for the CDR3: TGTGCCAGCAGTTTGCGGGAGGGTAGCGAGCAGTACTTC. This chain links TRBV13 with TRBJ2-7; TRBD2 aligns across 9 bases. V shed 6 bases, J shed 6 bases, and the junction held 6 bases outside the gene matches. Germline assignment: CDR1 PRHDT and CDR2 FYEKMQ (reference sequence). The CDR3 contains 13 residues.

This rearrangement joins TRBV2 to TRBJ1-4; 8 bases match TRBD1. Germline-derived CDR1 and CDR2 are SNHLY and FYNNEI. The CDR3 spans 14 residues. V lost 6 bases to trimming and J lost 5 bases; unmatched junction nucleotides: 5. The CDR3 protein is CASSEQGGNEKLFF. The CDR3, as DNA: TGTGCCAGCAGCGAACAGGGGGGGAATGAAAAACTGTTTTTT.

This chain joins TRBV30 and TRBJ2-3, with D unclear. CDR1 and CDR2 (germline): GTSNPN, SVGIG (reference sequence). Trimming removed 0 bases at V and 6 bases at J, with 13 bases between. This CDR3 is 14 amino acids long. The CDR3 loop is CAWSVQGLSDTQYF. The CDR3 DNA follows: TGTGCCTGGAGTGTACAAGGGTTGAGCGATACGCAGTATTTT.

V and J are TRBV27 and TRBJ2-2; a possible D gene is TRBD2 (5 bases). V was clipped by 5 bases and J by 5 bases, with 18 bases between them. The CDR3 is 16 residues long. CDR1 MNHEY and CDR2 SMNVEV come from the germline V gene (reference sequence). The CDR3 reads CASSIPPEGATGELFF. For the CDR3, the DNA is TGTGCCAGCAGTATACCCCCCGAGGGAGCAACCGGGGAGCTGTTTTTT.

In DNA, the CDR3 is TGTGCCAGCTCACAACAGGGGAGCACAGATACGCAGTATTTT. Its translation: CASSQQGSTDTQYF. V is TRBV18 and J is TRBJ2-3; the match to TRBD1 covers 7 bases. Germline CDR1 and CDR2: KGHSH and LQKENI. Germline trimming cut 4 bases from V and 0 bases from J; bases unmatched to any gene: 1. CDR3 length equals 14 residues. Filled out from reference TRBV18 and TRBJ2-3, the complete variable domain reads NAGVMQNPRHLVRRRGQEARLRCSPMKGHSHVYWYRQLPEEGLKFMVYLQKENIIDESGMPKERFSAEFPKEGPSILRIQQVVRGDSAAYFCASSQQGSTDTQYFGPGTRLTVL.

The chain couples TRBV19 to TRBJ1-2; no reliable D call. V shed 3 bases and J shed 2 bases, with 4 bases lying between them. The CDR3 contains 12 residues. Germline lookup yields CDR1 LNHDA and CDR2 SQIVND (reference sequence). The CDR3, as DNA: TGTGCCAGTAGTATGCAGAACTATGGCTACACCTTC. Its protein is CASSMQNYGYTF.

The CDR3 region is CATSRETGGFGTEAFF. The CDR3, as DNA: TGTGCCACCAGCAGAGAGACAGGGGGCTTTGGCACTGAAGCTTTCTTT. J is TRBJ1-1 and V is TRBV15, with TRBD1 identical over 10 bases. With 0 bases clipped from V and 4 bases from J, the junction kept 5 bases outside the gene matches. CDR3 length: 16 amino acids. The V gene's germline CDR1 is LNHNV and CDR2 YYDKDF (reference sequence). Complete variable domain (other parts from reference TRBV15 and TRBJ1-1): DAMVIQNPRYQVTQFGKPVTLSCSQTLNHNVMYWYQQKSSQAPKLLFHYYDKDFNNEADTPDNFQSRRPNTSFCFLDIRSPGLGDTAMYLCATSRETGGFGTEAFFGQGTRLTVV.

This clone was seen a handful of times. V gene TRBV7-7 combines with J gene TRBJ1-1, with unresolved D. V was shortened by 9 bases and J by 7 bases, with 6 bases between the two germline ends. CDR1 and CDR2 (germline): SSHAT, FNYEAQ (reference sequence). The CDR3 is 9 residues long. The CDR3 spells CARDLEAFF. CDR3 in DNA: TGTGCCAGGGACCTTGAAGCTTTCTTT.

The chain recombines TRBV28 with TRBJ1-1; D call uncertain. CDR1 MDHEN and CDR2 SYDVKM come from the germline V gene. The CDR3 runs to 13 residues. V was trimmed by 3 bases and J by 6 bases, leaving 11 bases between them. The CDR3 protein is CASSFAARAEAFF. The CDR3 DNA reads as TGTGCCAGCAGTTTCGCCGCCCGCGCTGAAGCTTTCTTT.

The chain couples TRBV9 to TRBJ2-3; 9 bases map to TRBD2. Unmatched junction bases numbered 11, after V lost 4 bases and J lost 5 bases. The germline gives CDR1 SGDLS, CDR2 YYNGEE. The CDR3 sequence is 16 residues long. Written as DNA, the CDR3 is TGTGCCAGCAGCTACGCGGGGGGGCCTGGGTTAGATACGCAGTATTTT. This translates into CASSYAGGPGLDTQYF.

V and J are TRBV15 and TRBJ2-2; the D is unclear. The CDR3 runs to 15 residues. Per germline, CDR1 LNHNV and CDR2 YYDKDF (reference sequence). The V end was cut by 3 bases, the J end by 0 bases, with 8 bases between. The CDR3 is CATSSASANTGELFF. CDR3 DNA sequence: TGTGCCACCAGCAGTGCTAGTGCGAACACCGGGGAGCTGTTTTTT.

The chain employs TRBV2 and TRBJ2-7, with D unresolved. This CDR3 spans 13 amino acids. Trimming shortened V by 5 bases and J by 4 bases, and 12 bases separated the two germline ends. Germline CDR1 reads SNHLY; CDR2 reads FYNNEI. The CDR3 DNA is TGTGCCAGCAGTCCTGGACCCGCTTACGAGCAGTACTTC. It yields the protein CASSPGPAYEQYF.

The chain couples TRBV27 to TRBJ2-3; D not certain. With 6 bases removed from V and 4 bases from J, the gap between germline ends came to 8 bases. The CDR3 length is 12 residues. Germline loops: CDR1 MNHEY, CDR2 SMNVEV (reference sequence). The CDR3 loop reads CASSQLSDTQYF. In nucleotides, the CDR3 is TGTGCCAGCAGCCAGTTGTCAGATACGCAGTATTTT.